The clone carrying this T cell receptor beta chain came up a few times. Its target is unknown. This CDR3 is built from 13 residues. Between the trimmed V and J ends, which lost 4 bases and 4 bases, there was a span of 10 bases. The V gene's germline CDR1 is SNHLY and CDR2 FYNNEI. The use of a sample-barcoded 5' primer and a J-beta primer mix characterized a second PCR of roughly 6 to 12 cycles. Using its own MiXCR run on the 5' RACE reads, TCRdb lists one record per CDR3 protein. Here the sample spans about 560,000 distinct CDR3 sequences, about 25% being singletons. These data come from a study of blood T cells in healthy people across ages. General observations from the study: More naive CD4+ cells and higher diversity were found in long-lived than in aged donors.

Another study also made use of these data, one on T cells of mothers and their children.

Sequenced input: blood. The rearrangement joins TRBV2 to TRBJ1-2; unclear D gene. This sequence was found in a boy aged 2 to 9 in good health. CDR3 protein: CASSGGSRYGYTF. The CDR3 DNA sequence: TGTGCCAGCAGTGGAGGCAGCCGCTATGGCTACACCTTC.